The 12 T cell receptor beta chains given below trace back to one sample, sequenced in a study of blood T cell repertoires in COVID-19. The data were produced by immunoSEQ multiplex PCR, yet TCRdb's version contains in-frame clones alone and is incomplete. This table has a few hundred thousand clones, more than 75% appearing once. The sequencing sample was made of PBMCs or T cells enriched from blood (not recorded which). The origin of the receptors is a woman between 50 and 59 years old who had been exposed to COVID-19.

The gene calls are TRBV4-2 and TRBJ1-1; a weak D match, TRBD1 (5 bases). This CDR3 spans 14 amino acids. Germline loops: CDR1 LGHNA, CDR2 YNFKEQ. Trimming took 5 bases from V and 1 from J, leaving 11 bases between them. The CDR3 DNA reads TGTGCCAGCAGCTACGGGGGAGCGAACACTGAAGCTTTCTTT. This translates into CASSYGGANTEAFF.

V is TRBV9 and J is TRBJ1-2; 12 positions agree with TRBD1. The germline CDR1 and CDR2 sequences are SGDLS and YYNGEE. This CDR3 has 15 amino acids. The V gene end was trimmed by 4 bases and the J gene end by 8 bases; junction bases not matched to a gene: 9. The CDR3 here is CASSSRGQGAWGYTF. The CDR3, as DNA: TGTGCCAGCAGCTCCAGGGGACAGGGGGCATGGGGCTACACCTTC. The whole variable domain, remainder taken from reference TRBV9 and TRBJ1-2, is DSGVTQTPKHLITATGQRVTLRCSPRSGDLSVYWYQQSLDQGLQFLIQYYNGEERAKGNILERFSAQQFPDLHSELNLSSLELGDSALYFCASSSRGQGAWGYTFGSGTRLTVV.

About this clone: At the DNA level, this CDR3 is encoded by other sequences in the same sample as well. The chain carries TRBV5-4 and TRBJ1-6; 9 nucleotides line up with TRBD1. This CDR3 is built from 15 residues. CDR1 is SGHNT and CDR2 is YYREEE in the germline V gene (reference sequence). With 4 bases clipped from V and 5 bases from J, the junction kept 4 bases outside the gene matches. The CDR3 sequence: CASSQGQGNNSPLHF. DNA of the CDR3: TGTGCCAGCAGCCAGGGACAGGGTAATAATTCACCCCTCCACTTT.

V usage is TRBV5-1 and J usage is TRBJ2-7, with TRBD1 matching 12 bases. Germline CDR1 SGHRS, CDR2 YFSETQ. The ends lost 4 bases at V and 7 bases at J; junction bases unmatched: 12. The CDR3 extends over 16 amino acids. CDR3 coding DNA: TGCGCCAGCAGCCTTGGGACAGGGGGCCCTATCGGGGAGCAGTACTTC. Its translation is CASSLGTGGPIGEQYF. Looking up the rest from reference TRBV5-1 and TRBJ2-7 gives the full variable domain: KAGVTQTPRYLIKTRGQQVTLSCSPISGHRSVSWYQQTPGQGLQFLFEYFSETQRNKGNFPGRFSGRQFSNSRSEMNVSTLELGDSALYLCASSLGTGGPIGEQYFGPGTRLTVT.

The J gene is TRBJ1-4, the V gene TRBV7-9; no definite D call. V gave up 3 bases and J gave up 4 bases, with 9 bases separating them. The CDR3 loop spans 14 amino acids. Germline CDR1 SEHNR, CDR2 FQNEAQ (reference sequence). CDR3 in amino acids: CASSFSQYNEKLFF. The CDR3 DNA sequence: TGTGCCAGCAGCTTTTCACAGTATAATGAAAAACTGTTTTTT.

The rearrangement joins TRBV19 to TRBJ1-5; 7 nucleotides align to TRBD1. The CDR3 is 13 amino acids. Germline V gives CDR1 LNHDA, CDR2 SQIVND (reference sequence). J was trimmed by 5 bases and V by 8 bases; bases with no gene match: 6. The CDR3 spells CASGRTGDQPQHF. The CDR3 DNA sequence: TGTGCCAGTGGTAGAACAGGGGATCAGCCCCAGCATTTT.

The chain recombines TRBV11-2 with TRBJ2-3, with 13 bases lining up with TRBD2. V shed 3 bases, J shed 4 bases, and the junction held 4 bases outside the gene matches. The CDR3 has 16 amino acids. The germline CDR1 and CDR2 sequences are SGHAT and FQNNGV. The CDR3 region is CASSLRTSGGADTQYF. The CDR3 region has the DNA TGTGCCAGCAGCTTGCGTACTAGCGGGGGGGCAGATACGCAGTATTTT.

V and J are TRBV5-5 and TRBJ1-1; D gene ambiguous. The length of the CDR3 is 13 residues. The V end lost 4 bases, the J end lost 4 bases, and 11 bases lay between the germline ends. Germline V gives CDR1 SGHKS, CDR2 YYEKEE (reference sequence). CDR3 in amino acids: CASSPTSGTEAFF. CDR3 in DNA: TGTGCCAGCAGCCCCACAAGCGGCACTGAAGCTTTCTTT.

CDR3 amino acids: CASSRTYYTTQYF. For the CDR3, the DNA is TGTGCCAGCAGTCGGACATACTACACGACCCAGTACTTC. The rearrangement uses TRBV12-3 or TRBV12-4 and TRBJ2-7; D may be TRBD1 (5 bases). The J call may not be correct, given that the DNA end is closer to TRBJ2-5. The CDR3 is made up of 13 amino acids.

This chain uses TRBV30 with TRBJ1-2; D not resolved. From germline, CDR1 is GTSNPN and CDR2 SVGIG (reference sequence). V gave up 0 bases and J gave up 10 bases, with 12 bases separating them. The CDR3 is 12 residues long. Here the CDR3 DNA reads TGTGCCTGGAGTGTACGGGCAGACTACTACACCTTC. Translated: CAWSVRADYYTF. The full variable domain, rest sourced from reference TRBV30 and TRBJ1-2, is SQTIHQWPATLVQPVGSPLSLECTVEGTSNPNLYWYRQAAGRGLQLLFYSVGIGQISSEVPQNLSASRPQDRQFILSSKKLLLSDSGFYLCAWSVRADYYTFGSGTRLTVV.

The rearrangement links TRBV6-1 to TRBJ2-7; D is undetermined. Germline CDR1 MNHNS, CDR2 SASEGT. The V end lost 3 bases, the J end lost 1 base, and 4 bases lay between the germline ends. The CDR3 totals 12 residues. This CDR3 is CASSDGSYEQYF. CDR3 DNA: TGTGCCAGCAGTGACGGTTCCTACGAGCAGTACTTC.

This rearrangement joins TRBV11-2 to TRBJ1-4; possibly TRBD1 for D (5 bases). CDR3 length: 13 amino acids. Germline loops: CDR1 SGHAT, CDR2 FQNNGV. The V and J ends lost 5 bases and 7 bases respectively, with 11 bases between them. CDR3 in DNA: TGTGCCAGCAGCCCCGACGGGGGTGAAAAACTGTTTTTT. This translates into CASSPDGGEKLFF.